This T cell receptor (beta chain) came from a study of shared clonotypes between healthy human individuals (TCRdb year 2020). Background for the entire study: The cohort comprised a couple of women and a few men aged 18 to 49 years. For each donor, CD4 naive and CD4 memory were each run on three plates, CD8 naive on two plates, and CD8 memory on one plate. To estimate repertoire size and how much clonotypes are shared between individuals, the study performed deep sequencing of blood TCR repertoires from a few healthy adults. To increase sequencing depth and limit assay-specific biases, TCR repertoire library preparation and sequencing were carried out by different laboratories using diverse techniques. Leukapheresis yielded between about 0.94 and 9 billion PBMCs per donor.

The CDR3 runs 15 residues from the cysteine to the phenylalanine. Of all the DNA, just the CDR3 is kept, 45 bases in frame from base 1. Looking up the germline V gene yields CDR1 MDHEN and CDR2 SYDVKM. V is cut back by 6 bases and J by 4 bases, with 7 bases in the junction unmatched. Findings and caveats that apply to the study as a whole: Incomplete sequencing was indicated by rarefaction of sorted-subset datasets, despite the large sequencing depth. Compared with non-shared clonotypes, the clonotypes found in all four sorted-subset donors had higher generation probabilities. Pairwise subsampling indicated that sequencing depth was expected to affect the degree of clonotype sharing among donors. Sampling was restricted to blood, and TCR repertoires in tissues likely differ from the TCR repertoires found in blood. Naive subsets generally had larger estimated clonotype richness than memory subsets. The genetic and exposure-history diversity represented was limited by the small number of donors. Sharing across a handful of donors was observed for around 4.8% of naive CD4, 3.5% of naive CD8, over 2% of memory CD4, and roughly 0.4% of memory CD8 clonotypes.

Healthy HIV-negative adults with no recently reported acute infections or vaccinations were included as donors. Only Caucasian adults living in Nashville, Tennessee, USA were represented among the donors. CD4+ T cells were enriched by magnetic negative selection; naive cells were then positively selected on CD45RA, and the negative fraction formed the memory subset. Blood was obtained by leukapheresis, after which PBMCs were separated by Ficoll-Histopaque density gradient centrifugation and cryopreserved in liquid nitrogen vapor phase. Purity and quantity of every magnetically sorted T cell population were checked by analytical flow cytometry. Genomic DNA was isolated from each sorted fraction and quantified by UV absorbance on a Nanodrop 2000c. A remark on this clone: What this receptor recognizes is not known. Nothing much larger sits one base from this clone, and base qualities are not available.

Using the deep immunoSEQ assay, TCR CDR3 regions were amplified from genomic DNA by multiplex PCR. Genomic DNA extracted from each cell subset was distributed evenly over all wells of several immunoSEQ 96-well plates, and each plate served as one replicate. For sorted subsets, 200 to 250 ng of genomic DNA, equivalent to about 30,000 T cell genomes, went into each replicate PCR. Purified libraries were measured with a Qubit 3.0 fluorometer, size-checked on a Bioanalyzer 2100, and measured again with the KAPA Library Quantification kit. Every immunoSEQ 96-well plate was sequenced on a separate single-read 150-cycle Illumina NextSeq 550 flow cell. As for the original processing: Because the immunoSEQ output included only junctional sequences and no quality scores, the filtering could not be the same as the filtering used for full-length reads. To assign V/J genes and CDR3, sequences were annotated against IMGT germline references using PyIR, a Python wrapper for IgBLAST v1.9. Any read was removed if the V/J assignment was weak (E-value above 1e-6), the CDR3 was missing, or the read contained stop codons, out-of-frame junctions, or ambiguous translated residues. V3J clonotypes were defined by identical inferred V gene, J gene, and CDR3 amino acid sequence. The percentage overlap between two repertoires was calculated by dividing the number of shared unique clonotypes by the size of the smaller repertoire. RTK rarefaction, the Chao1 estimator, and Recon v2.1 estimates of unobserved clonotypes were used to assess repertoire richness. OLGA was used to compute generation probabilities for all TCRbeta clonotypes that the gDNA method yielded from a few donors. In TCRdb, the immuneACCESS table is reduced to in-frame sequences with V and J assigned. These tables do not hold every clone; where another copy was compared, an unresolved V gene accounts for under half, and the others remain unexplained. The V and J calls and clone size come from that table; D and trimming were worked out from the DNA. A total of 950,000 to 1,300,000 clones appear in this sample, roughly 80% of them only once. Jointly, the top ten make up roughly 1.4% of the sample.

The sequenced sample was memory CD4+ T cells sorted from blood. What the cell subset or site label conveys for this sample: CD45RA-negative fraction. The chain is assembled from TRBV28 and TRBJ1-5; 9 middle bases align to TRBD1. This clonotype originated in a young man in good health. The DNA is TGTGCCAGCAGCGGACCTGACAGGGGGAATCAGCCCCAGCATTTT. It translates to CASSGPDRGNQPQHF. With all but the CDR3 taken from the reference TRBV28 and TRBJ1-5 genes, the full variable domain is: DVKVTQSSRYLVKRTGEKVFLECVQDMDHENMFWYRQDPGLGLRLIYFSYDVKMKEKGDIPEGYSVSREKKERFSLILESASTNQTSMYLCASSGPDRGNQPQHFGDGTRLSIL.